The clone carrying this TCR beta chain was seen more than once but under ten times. Its specificity is unknown. The sample is drawn from a study of cytomegalovirus exposure and HLA in healthy donors. Overall study: One earlier analysis, a look at some 180 million T cells, found about 100 million unique TCR beta sequences.

Researchers ran the PCR with 60 Vbeta and 13 Jbeta primers. The table came from immunoSEQ multiplex PCR; TCRdb's copy has only in-frame clones and leaves some out. The sample includes some 120,000 clones, approximately 10% of them seen just once. General study points: CMV serostatus was the only recorded immune exposure for donors. The study listed some 160 cytomegalovirus-associated TCR beta chains. Accurate predictions that matched the HLA-A and HLA-B alleles of most subjects were reportedly made from TCR beta sequences.

CDR3 length: 15 residues. The germline V gene has CDR1 LNHDA and CDR2 SQIVND (reference sequence). V lost 9 bases to trimming and J lost 3 bases, with 18 bases between them. The chain has TRBV19 and TRBJ1-5, with no clear D. This TCR was sampled from a young woman in good health and CMV-seropositive. Sequenced sample: PBMCs. The CDR3 DNA reads as TGTGCCAGCGCTCGGGGAATGTCCAACAATCAGCCCCAGCATTTT. This translates into CASARGMSNNQPQHF.